The text below deals with one TCR beta chain. In this sample, this clone turned up a few times. Its recognized antigen is unknown. No per-base quality is available; no much larger clone lies one base away. CDR1 and CDR2 (SQVTM, ANQGSEA) derive from the germline V gene. Trimming accounts for 5 bases at V and 11 bases at J, while the number of junction bases matched to no gene is 14. Including the terminal cysteine and phenylalanine, the CDR3 comprises 14 residues. CDR3 DNA is the only sequence kept; it has 42 bases, read in frame from the first base. The record originates from a study of T cell responses to AZD1222 COVID-19 vaccine (dated by TCRdb to the early 2020s). Broadly, across the study: A total of just over 230 trial participants underwent TCR sequencing, of whom approximately 200 had received two doses of AZD1222 and about 25 had received two doses of the MenACWY control vaccine. Trial participants were enrolled by age into 18-55, 56-69 and 70-plus year subgroups, with about 150, 27 and 61 TCR-sequenced participants respectively.

What the research found in general, with its limitations: Conclusions about previously exposed vaccinees were limited because only six AZD1222 recipients were SARS-CoV-2 seropositive at baseline. Participants were mostly white British and included more females than males, and it was suggested by the authors that clonal diversity may have been underestimated. Nearly half of unique spike-specific TCRs reportedly recognized epitopes outside regions mutated in the B.1.351 and B.1.1.7 variants. The whole spike protein was spanned by vaccine-associated CD4 TCRs, and dominant responses were seen in regions 160-218 and 743-854. Because no day 14 peak-response samples were available, the repertoires could be characterized only after the peak T cell response. A significant rise in spike-specific TCR breadth and depth was observed after two AZD1222 doses relative to day 0 and relative to MenACWY recipients. In the small 56-69-year group, the increase in depth fell short of significance, most likely because of low power.

The CDR3 regions of human TCRbeta chains were subjected to immunosequencing. Turning to the authors' computational methods: Repertoire TCRs were matched against a reference library of SARS-CoV-2-specific TCRs generated with the MIRA antigen-specificity platform. Breadth meant the fraction of unique TCRs that were SARS-CoV-2-associated, whereas depth meant the fraction of total T cells that were SARS-CoV-2-associated. Using the MIRA data, each spike-specific TCR was mapped to the spike region that the TCR reacts to and placed in a CD4 or CD8 class. Log10-transformed breadth and depth values were compared by one-way ANOVA with Sidak's multiple comparisons tests. TCRdb re-hosts the immuneACCESS table, in-frame sequences only. Its copies lack some clones; in the studies checked, an unresolved V gene accounts for under half of them, and the cause for the rest is not known. V and J calls and clone size are those listed in that table; D and trimming were worked out from the DNA. This sample lists 120,000 to 150,000 clones; approximately 78% were detected once. The ten biggest clones cover around 4.3% of the sample.

The intended sense of this specimen's time point label: baseline before first vaccination. In the paper's terms, the treatment or condition label means: meningococcal conjugate vaccine given as trial control. Vaccinee samples came from UK trials COV001 and COV002, including a single-blind randomized controlled phase 2/3 trial of AZD1222 (ChAdOx1 nCoV-19) in healthy adults. For TCRbeta chain sequencing, PBMC samples were collected from trial participants at day 0 and at day 28 after the second dose. The V and J segments used are TRBV29-1 and TRBJ2-3, with 9 bases aligning to TRBD1. This receptor was identified in an adult in good health. The sequences come from peripheral blood, collected on day 0 of MenACWY control vaccination. The DNA sequence is as follows: TGCAGCGTTTTCTCGGGACAGGGTGGGTTTCGGCAGTATTTT. The resulting protein is CSVFSGQGGFRQYF.